One and the same sample provided the 21 T cell receptor beta chains below, sequenced in a study of shared clonotypes between healthy human individuals. CD45RO-negative, CCR7-positively selected cells formed the naive CD8 fraction, excluding terminally differentiated effector memory CD45RA+ cells. Only in-frame clones appear in the TCRdb table, and some are missing; sequencing was by immunoSEQ multiplex PCR. The sample lists 760,000 or so clones, about 97% occurring once. What was sequenced was naive CD8+ T cells sorted from blood. These receptors were taken from a young man in good health.

This clone showed up just once. V usage is TRBV7-9 and J usage is TRBJ2-1; TRBD1 matches 8 bases. The trim removed 5 bases at V and 2 bases at J, leaving 2 bases unmatched. The CDR3 runs 14 residues. Germline V gene sequence: CDR1 SEHNR, CDR2 FQNEAQ (reference sequence). The CDR3 bases are TGTGCCAGCAGCGCAGGGGGCGCCTACAATGAGCAGTTCTTC. This codes for CASSAGGAYNEQFF.

This clone has more than one count but fewer than ten. The V and J genes are TRBV7-9 and TRBJ2-7, with a tentative D call TRBD2 (6 bases). Germline assignment: CDR1 SEHNR and CDR2 FQNEAQ (reference sequence). The germline V and J ends were trimmed by 4 bases and 0 bases, with 10 bases remaining between them. This CDR3 is 14 amino acids long. DNA for the CDR3: TGTGCCAGCAGCTCGGGACTGAACTCCTACGAGCAGTACTTC. Residues: CASSSGLNSYEQYF.

The J gene is TRBJ1-5, the V gene TRBV29-1, with unresolved D. With 6 bases removed from V and 1 base from J, the gap between germline ends came to 13 bases. The CDR3 has 14 residues. CDR1 and CDR2 from the germline V gene are SQVTM and ANQGSEA. The CDR3 here is CSVLAGDSNQPQHF. As DNA, the CDR3 is TGCAGCGTATTAGCTGGCGACAGCAATCAGCCCCAGCATTTT.

About this clone: Additional DNA sequences in this sample encode the identical CDR3. This chain uses TRBV27 with TRBJ1-5; the D is unclear. The CDR3 has 14 residues. Deletions cut 4 bases from V and 5 bases from J, with 12 bases between. Germline V lookup: CDR1 MNHEY, CDR2 SMNVEV (reference sequence). CDR3 sequence reads: CASSSAGYDQPQHF. The CDR3 coding sequence is TGTGCCAGCAGTTCTGCAGGTTACGATCAGCCCCAGCATTTT.

In regard to this clone: The sample contains more than one DNA sequence encoding this CDR3. The V gene is TRBV5-1, the J gene TRBJ2-7, with TRBD1 identical over 10 bases. The CDR3 totals 14 residues. Germline CDR1 SGHRS, CDR2 YFSETQ. V was pared by 6 bases and J by 2 bases, with 5 bases of the junction left unmatched. CDR3 in DNA: TGCGCCAGCATGCCCGGGACAGGGGCCTACGAGCAGTACTTC. Its translation: CASMPGTGAYEQYF.

The CDR3 DNA follows: TGTGCCGTTGGAACCCCCACAGATACGCAGTATTTT. Protein: CAVGTPTDTQYF. The rearrangement links TRBV27 to TRBJ2-3; D call uncertain. Germline V gene data show CDR1 as MNHEY and CDR2 as SMNVEV (reference sequence). V lost 11 bases, J lost 2 bases, and 11 bases lay in between. The CDR3 is made up of 12 amino acids.

This clone was seen just once. In nucleotides, the CDR3 is TGTGCCAGCAGCTTAGGCGGGGGACAGCTCTACGAGCAGTACTTC. As protein: CASSLGGGQLYEQYF. The rearrangement uses TRBV11-3 and TRBJ2-7; TRBD1 or TRBD2 may be the D gene (7 bases each). The CDR3 extends over 15 amino acids. Germline loops: CDR1 SGHNT, CDR2 YENEEA. Between the trimmed V and J ends, which lost 1 base and 3 bases, there was a span of 13 bases.

This sequence joins TRBV7-8 and TRBJ2-7; possible D gene TRBD1, 6 bases. With 4 bases removed from V and 3 bases from J, the gap between germline ends came to 10 bases. This CDR3 is 13 amino acids long. Per germline, CDR1 SGHVS and CDR2 FQNEAQ. The CDR3: CASSSTGNYEQYF. As DNA, the CDR3 is TGTGCCAGCAGCTCTACAGGGAACTACGAGCAGTACTTC. Using reference TRBV7-8 and TRBJ2-7 for the parts outside the CDR3, the full variable domain is GAGVSQSPRYKVAKRGQDVALRCDPISGHVSLFWYQQALGQGPEFLTYFQNEAQLDKSGLPSDRFFAERPEGSVSTLKIQRTQQEDSAVYLCASSSTGNYEQYFGPGTRLTVT.

The chain carries TRBV7-6 and TRBJ2-3; 11 nucleotides line up with TRBD2. Germline CDR1 SGHVS, CDR2 FNYEAQ. J was trimmed by 3 bases and V by 4 bases; bases with no gene match: 9. The CDR3 is 17 residues long. The chain's CDR3 is CASSSTLAGAGTDTQYF. CDR3 nucleotide sequence: TGTGCCAGCAGCTCCACACTAGCGGGAGCCGGTACAGATACGCAGTATTTT.

V usage is TRBV7-2 and J usage is TRBJ2-7; 7 bases are shared with TRBD2. The ends lost 4 bases at V and 0 bases at J; junction bases unmatched: 3. Per the germline V gene, CDR1 is SGHTA and CDR2 is FQGNSA. CDR3 length: 14 amino acids. The CDR3 region is CASSSASGSYEQYF. The CDR3 nucleotides read TGTGCCAGCAGCTCAGCTAGCGGCTCCTACGAGCAGTACTTC.

In its sample, this clone was seen once. V usage is TRBV11-2 and J usage is TRBJ2-7, with 10 bases aligning to TRBD2. J lost 4 bases, V lost 4 bases, and 10 bases had no gene match. CDR1 and CDR2 (germline): SGHAT, FQNNGV. This CDR3 is built from 16 residues. The CDR3 region has the DNA TGTGCCAGCAGCTCCCCGGGATCTAGCGGGAGTTACGAGCAGTACTTC. Translating it yields CASSSPGSSGSYEQYF.

This clone was picked up one time. The CDR3 sequence is CASSQGLGTGGEQYF. The DNA of the CDR3 is TGCGCCAGCAGCCAAGGGCTAGGAACCGGCGGCGAGCAGTACTTC. The chain links TRBV4-3 to TRBJ2-7; D is unresolved. The CDR3 sequence is 15 residues long. Trimming left V 1 base short and J 6 bases short, with 16 bases between. CDR1 and CDR2 from the germline V gene are LGHNA and YSLEER.

The V call is TRBV5-1, the J call TRBJ2-5; TRBD1 aligns across 11 bases. Germline CDR1 reads SGHRS; CDR2 reads YFSETQ. The CDR3 sequence is 17 residues long. V trimming: 1 base; J trimming: 5 bases; junction bases outside the gene matches: 10. The DNA for the CDR3 is TGCGCCAGCAGCTTGATTCGGGACAGGGGGATTAGGGAGACCCAGTACTTC. Translated, it gives CASSLIRDRGIRETQYF.

Only one count was recorded for this clone. This CDR3 is also generated by other DNA sequences in the sample. The chain carries TRBV6-5 and TRBJ2-5; TRBD1 is a possible D gene (6 bases). Germline loops: CDR1 MNHEY, CDR2 SVGAGI. This CDR3 spans 14 amino acids. Between the trimmed V and J ends, which lost 2 bases and 5 bases, there was a span of 12 bases. As DNA, the CDR3 is TGTGCCAGCAGTTACGGGGGCGCAGGGGAGACCCAGTACTTC. Protein product: CASSYGGAGETQYF.

The chain carries TRBV7-9 and TRBJ2-7, with 7 bases that match TRBD1. CDR3 length: 14 amino acids. Per the germline V gene, CDR1 is SEHNR and CDR2 is FQNEAQ (reference sequence). V lost 6 bases, J lost 6 bases, and 11 bases stayed unmatched. CDR3 nucleotides: TGTGCCAGCAGTCTATCTACAGGGGTCCTCGAGCAGTACTTC. This codes for CASSLSTGVLEQYF. Full variable domain (outside the CDR3, taken from reference TRBV7-9 and TRBJ2-7): DTGVSQNPRHKITKRGQNVTFRCDPISEHNRLYWYRQTLGQGPEFLTYFQNEAQLEKSRLLSDRFSAERPKGSFSTLEIQRTEQGDSAMYLCASSLSTGVLEQYFGPGTRLTVT.

The V call is TRBV29-1, the J call TRBJ2-7, with 7 bases lining up with TRBD1. J lost 3 bases, V lost 7 bases, and 3 bases had no gene match. Looked up from germline, CDR1 is SQVTM and CDR2 is ANQGSEA. There are 11 residues in the CDR3. CDR3 sequence: CSAWDSYEQYF. CDR3 nucleotide sequence: TGCAGCGCCTGGGACAGCTACGAGCAGTACTTC.

The chain joins TRBV10-3 to TRBJ2-3, with 10 positions matching TRBD2. Trimming at V came to 2 bases and at J to 1 base, leaving 6 bases not matched to a gene. The CDR3 consists of 17 residues. Germline assignment: CDR1 ENHRY and CDR2 SYGVKD. The CDR3 region is CAISEPTSGKGTDTQYF. The CDR3 nucleotides read TGTGCCATCAGTGAGCCTACTAGCGGGAAGGGCACAGATACGCAGTATTTT.

The chain employs TRBV7-8 and TRBJ2-7; 9 bases agree with TRBD2. Germline trimming cut 2 bases from V and 0 bases from J; bases unmatched to any gene: 11. This CDR3 comprises 18 residues. Germline lookup yields CDR1 SGHVS and CDR2 FQNEAQ. The CDR3 loop is CASSLWSSGSRFSYEQYF. CDR3 sequence (DNA): TGTGCCAGCAGCTTATGGAGTAGCGGGAGCCGTTTCTCCTACGAGCAGTACTTC.

The chain links TRBV5-1 to TRBJ2-7; D gene uncertain. There are 14 residues in the CDR3. V lost 0 bases, J lost 2 bases, and 9 bases lay in between. CDR1 and CDR2 from the germline V gene are SGHRS and YFSETQ. The CDR3 protein is CASSLGSGAYEQYF. The CDR3 region has the DNA TGCGCCAGCAGCTTGGGATCAGGAGCCTACGAGCAGTACTTC.

CDR3: CASSPSPSADYEQYF. The CDR3 coding sequence is TGTGCCAGCAGTCCGTCCCCTAGCGCGGACTACGAGCAGTACTTC. The chain carries TRBV27 and TRBJ2-7, with a possible D match to TRBD2 (6 bases). Trimming stripped 5 bases from V and 3 bases from J, with 17 bases between. Germline-derived CDR1 and CDR2 are MNHEY and SMNVEV (reference sequence). The CDR3 length is 15 residues.

The chain couples TRBV7-2 to TRBJ2-1; 10 bases fit TRBD2. Germline V gene data show CDR1 as SGHTA and CDR2 as FQGNSA. With 2 bases clipped from V and 8 bases from J, the junction kept 6 bases outside the gene matches. The CDR3 length is 15 residues. CDR3 coding DNA: TGTGCCAGCAGCTTAACGGGACTAGCGAGATATGAGCAGTTCTTC. It specifies CASSLTGLARYEQFF. The entire variable domain, with the rest obtained from reference TRBV7-2 and TRBJ2-1, is as follows: GAGVSQSPSNKVTEKGKDVELRCDPISGHTALYWYRQSLGQGLEFLIYFQGNSAPDKSGLPSDRFSAERTGGSVSTLTIQRTQQEDSAVYLCASSLTGLARYEQFFGPGTRLTVL.